What follows are 27 T cell receptor beta chains derived from one specimen sequenced in a study of T cells in Graves' hyperthyroidism and ophthalmopathy. Amplified regions were TCR beta CDR3 sequences from RNA transcripts. Using the HTBI primer set, a first-round RT-PCR was run on the TCR CDR3. TCRdb re-derived calls from the multiplex PCR reads in MiXCR, one entry per CDR3 protein. The sample yields around 620,000 distinct CDR3 sequences, under 20% seen once. Sample: blood. The receptors come from a woman in her 30s with Graves' hyperthyroidism.

The chain is built from TRBV5-6 and TRBJ2-7, with D maybe TRBD2 (6 bases). Between the trimmed V and J ends, which lost 4 bases and 3 bases, there was a span of 17 bases. This CDR3 spans 15 amino acids. CDR1 and CDR2 (germline): SGHDT, YYEEEE. The CDR3 reads CASSGGALDYYEQYF. CDR3 in DNA: TGTGCCAGCAGCGGAGGGGCCCTAGATTACTACGAGCAGTACTTC.

This clonotype was seen many times. The rearrangement joins TRBV11-1 to TRBJ2-1; TRBD2 agrees at 10 bases. Germline lookup yields CDR1 SGHAT and CDR2 FQDESV (reference sequence). This CDR3 comprises 17 residues. V shed 4 bases, J shed 0 bases, and the junction held 6 bases outside the gene matches. The CDR3 spells CASSYGAGGISYNEQFF. The CDR3 DNA is TGTGCCAGCAGCTACGGAGCGGGAGGGATCTCCTACAATGAGCAGTTCTTC.

At least ten counts were recorded for this clonotype. The genes are TRBV5-1 and TRBJ2-7, with 13 bases aligning to TRBD2. Germline CDR1 is SGHRS and CDR2 is YFSETQ. The CDR3 consists of 14 residues. V lost 4 bases to trimming and J lost 7 bases; unmatched junction nucleotides: 5. The CDR3: CASSKGTSGMEQYF. For the CDR3, the DNA is TGCGCCAGCAGCAAAGGGACTAGCGGGATGGAGCAGTACTTC.

The chain has TRBV28 and TRBJ2-7, with D perhaps TRBD1 (5 bases). Deletions cut 9 bases from V and 3 bases from J, with 18 bases between. Germline CDR1 and CDR2: MDHEN and SYDVKM. CDR3 length: 14 residues. CDR3 sequence: CASSTAGSSYEQYF. In nucleotides, the CDR3 is TGTGCCAGTAGTACCGCAGGGTCGAGCTACGAGCAGTACTTC.

Many counts were recorded for this clonotype. The rearrangement joins TRBV28 to TRBJ2-7; 8 bases match TRBD1. CDR1 MDHEN and CDR2 SYDVKM come from the germline V gene. The V and J ends lost 6 bases and 5 bases, in that order; junction bases with no gene match: 9. This CDR3 comprises 14 residues. The DNA for the CDR3 is TGTGCCAGCAGCGGACAGGGTCCTCGGAACGAGCAGTACTTC. Its translation: CASSGQGPRNEQYF.

This clonotype was counted at least ten times. This rearrangement joins TRBV28 to TRBJ1-1, with 7 bases lining up with TRBD1. Germline V gene data show CDR1 as MDHEN and CDR2 as SYDVKM. V lost 3 bases to trimming and J lost 4 bases; unmatched junction nucleotides: 8. This CDR3 contains 15 residues. CDR3 sequence (DNA): TGTGCCAGCAGTTTTCCCTCAGGGGGAATCACTGAAGCTTTCTTT. Translating gives CASSFPSGGITEAFF.

At least ten counts were recorded for this clonotype. The chain joins TRBV7-2 to TRBJ1-1; D is unresolved. V dropped 4 bases and J dropped 0 bases, with 15 bases sitting between them. The CDR3 covers 16 residues. CDR1 is SGHTA and CDR2 is FQGNSA in the germline V gene. The CDR3, as DNA: TGTGCCAGCAGCTACCCACCGACAATCATGAACACTGAAGCTTTCTTT. This encodes CASSYPPTIMNTEAFF.

The table lists this clonotype with many counts. The chain carries TRBV2 and TRBJ2-5; 8 positions match TRBD2. Germline V gene sequence: CDR1 SNHLY, CDR2 FYNNEI. The CDR3 covers 15 residues. Germline trimming cut 10 bases from V and 2 bases from J; bases unmatched to any gene: 12. The CDR3 nucleotides are TGTGCCACTAAAACCTGGATAGCGGGGCAAGAGACCCAGTACTTC. The encoded protein is CATKTWIAGQETQYF.

This clonotype was detected ten times or more. The chain joins TRBV29-1 to TRBJ2-1, with a tentative D call TRBD1 (6 bases). V gave up 1 base and J gave up 12 bases, with 16 bases separating them. Germline V gives CDR1 SQVTM, CDR2 ANQGSEA. The length of the CDR3 is 13 residues. Here the CDR3 reads CSVEGAEGDGQFF. The CDR3 DNA sequence: TGCAGCGTTGAAGGCGCCGAGGGGGATGGGCAGTTCTTC.

This clonotype came up many times. The rearrangement joins TRBV28 to TRBJ1-2, with D maybe TRBD1 (5 bases). Per the germline V gene, CDR1 is MDHEN and CDR2 is SYDVKM. The CDR3 contains 13 residues. V dropped 3 bases and J dropped 6 bases, with 11 bases sitting between them. The CDR3 sequence is CASSFAGLDGYTF. The DNA of the CDR3 is TGTGCCAGCAGTTTCGCAGGGTTAGATGGCTACACCTTC.

Comment on this clonotype: At one end, the junction sequence differs from germline, possibly due to a read error. This rearrangement joins TRBV28 to TRBJ1-2, with a tentative D call TRBD1 (6 bases). The CDR3 has 17 amino acids. Germline V gene lookup returns CDR1 MDHEN and CDR2 SYDVKM. The CDR3 sequence: CTSSLIGGGQINYGYTF. The DNA of the CDR3 is TGTACCAGCAGTTTAATAGGGGGGGGGCAGATTAACTATGGCTACACCTTC.

There are many counts of this clonotype. The gene calls are TRBV11-3 and TRBJ2-3; TRBD1 is a possible D gene (5 bases). The CDR3 length is 15 residues. The germline V gene encodes CDR1 SGHNT and CDR2 YENEEA. Trimming removed 2 bases at V and 2 bases at J, with 11 bases between. DNA of the CDR3: TGTGCCAGCAGCTTATTCCCGACAGCCACAGATACGCAGTATTTT. This translates into CASSLFPTATDTQYF.

This clonotype has just a few counts. J is TRBJ1-2 and V is TRBV6-5, with a tentative D call TRBD1 (6 bases). The CDR3 loop spans 14 amino acids. V was shortened by 2 bases and J by 5 bases, with 12 bases between the two germline ends. Germline CDR1 and CDR2: MNHEY and SVGAGI. In nucleotides, the CDR3 is TGTGCCAGCAGTTACAGCAGGGGCGTATATGGCTACACCTTC. Residues: CASSYSRGVYGYTF.

This clonotype was observed a few times. Given a much more abundant clone one base away, this may be a read error. The CDR3 nucleotides read TGTGCCAGCAGTGGCGTGACGGGAGGAGGCGGCGGAGAGACCCAGTACTTC. The encoded protein is CASSGVTGGGGGETQYF. This chain connects TRBV2 to TRBJ2-5; 7 nucleotides align to TRBD2. CDR3 size: 17 residues. The germline V gene encodes CDR1 SNHLY and CDR2 FYNNEI. Trimming took 4 bases from V and 4 from J; bases not matched to a gene: 15.

This clonotype was observed at least ten times. This rearrangement joins TRBV6-2 or TRBV6-3 to TRBJ2-1; TRBD2 agrees at 7 bases. The V gene end was trimmed by 6 bases and the J gene end by 5 bases; junction bases not matched to a gene: 4. CDR3 size: 13 residues. Germline V gene sequence: CDR1 MNHEY, CDR2 SVGEGT. The CDR3 loop is CASRGTTHNEQFF. The CDR3 DNA follows: TGTGCCAGCAGGGGGACTACCCACAATGAGCAGTTCTTC.

At least ten counts were recorded for this clonotype. The chain is built from TRBV12-3 or TRBV12-4 and TRBJ1-4, with D tentatively TRBD1 (6 bases). Between the trimmed V and J ends, which lost 6 bases and 2 bases, there was a span of 10 bases. This CDR3 region has 14 residues. The CDR3 here is CASSRGSTNEKLFF. For the CDR3, the DNA is TGTGCCAGCAGCAGGGGTTCCACTAATGAAAAACTGTTTTTT.

The gene calls are TRBV24-1 and TRBJ2-1; D unresolved. V gave up 4 bases and J gave up 4 bases, with 7 bases separating them. The germline gives CDR1 KGHDR, CDR2 SFDVKD. CDR3 length: 13 residues. The CDR3 coding sequence is TGTGCCACCAGTGAGCCGGTGTACAATGAGCAGTTCTTC. Its translation: CATSEPVYNEQFF.

This clonotype occurred a few times. V gene TRBV29-1 combines with J gene TRBJ2-5; the D call may be TRBD1 or TRBD2 (6 bases each). Germline V gene lookup returns CDR1 SQVTM and CDR2 ANQGSEA. The CDR3 contains 13 residues. Trimming pared 3 bases from V and 4 bases from J, leaving 12 bases between. The CDR3 is CSVDRGGSETQYF. DNA for the CDR3: TGCAGCGTTGACAGGGGAGGATCAGAGACCCAGTACTTC.

This clonotype was found many times. The chain couples TRBV7-2 to TRBJ2-7; D not resolved. Germline lookup yields CDR1 SGHTA and CDR2 FQGNSA. V was pared by 4 bases and J by 2 bases, with 9 bases between. The CDR3 length is 13 residues. This CDR3 is CASSSALTYEQYF. The CDR3 DNA is TGTGCCAGCAGCTCCGCTCTCACCTACGAGCAGTACTTC.

This rearrangement joins TRBV19 to TRBJ2-5; 7 bases line up with TRBD2. V was pared by 5 bases and J by 5 bases, with 8 bases of the junction left unmatched. Germline V lookup: CDR1 LNHDA, CDR2 SQIVND (reference sequence). The CDR3 contains 14 residues. CDR3 coding DNA: TGTGCCAGTAGTTCGGGAGGCGGAGTGGAGACCCAGTACTTC. This encodes CASSSGGGVETQYF.

The V gene is TRBV13, the J gene TRBJ2-4; no clear D gene. The V end was cut by 4 bases, the J end by 3 bases, with 10 bases between. The CDR3 extends over 14 amino acids. Germline V gene sequence: CDR1 PRHDT, CDR2 FYEKMQ (reference sequence). The CDR3 loop reads CASSSGVGKNIQYF. In nucleotides, the CDR3 is TGTGCCAGCAGCTCCGGTGTGGGCAAAAACATTCAGTACTTC. The variable domain in full, with the rest retrieved from reference TRBV13 and TRBJ2-4, is AAGVIQSPRHLIKEKRETATLKCYPIPRHDTVYWYQQGPGQDPQFLISFYEKMQSDKGSIPDRFSAQQFSDYHSELNMSSLELGDSALYFCASSSGVGKNIQYFGAGTRLSVL.

This chain uses TRBV6-1 with TRBJ2-1; TRBD2 matches 7 bases. Germline V gives CDR1 MNHNS, CDR2 SASEGT. After removal of 5 bases from V and 2 bases from J, the junction contained 6 bases not matched to a gene. The CDR3 extends over 15 amino acids. For the CDR3, the DNA is TGTGCCAGCAGTCCTTCTAGCGGAACCTACAATGAGCAGTTCTTC. This gives the protein CASSPSSGTYNEQFF.

This clonotype was picked up many times. This chain joins TRBV28 and TRBJ2-1; 14 nucleotides agree with TRBD2. CDR1 and CDR2 from the germline V gene are MDHEN and SYDVKM. With V trimmed by 3 bases and J by 12 bases, 10 bases remained unmatched. CDR3 length: 16 residues. This CDR3 is CASSFRGLAGATWQFF. CDR3 bases: TGTGCCAGCAGTTTCAGGGGACTAGCGGGAGCGACGTGGCAGTTCTTC.

This clonotype was recorded many times. The chain recombines TRBV28 with TRBJ2-1; TRBD1 matches at 8 bases. CDR1 MDHEN and CDR2 SYDVKM come from the germline V gene. The CDR3 has 15 amino acids. J gave up 6 bases and V 6 bases, and 10 bases lay outside the gene matches. The CDR3 DNA follows: TGTGCCAGCAGCGCCCAGGGGGCTTCTGGCAATGAGCAGTTCTTC. This translates into CASSAQGASGNEQFF.

A note on this clonotype: A much larger clonotype is one base distant, so this may be a read error. This chain links TRBV18 with TRBJ1-1; D gene ambiguous. Germline lookup yields CDR1 KGHSH and CDR2 LQKENI. This CDR3 region has 15 residues. Trimming took 2 bases from V and 4 from J, leaving 14 bases between them. The DNA for the CDR3 is TGTGCCAGCTCACCATGGTGGACCGCGGGCACTGAAGCTTTCTTT. Amino acid sequence: CASSPWWTAGTEAFF.

This clonotype was picked up a small number of times. This rearrangement joins TRBV5-7 to TRBJ2-7, with TRBD2 matching 12 bases. TRBV5-7 is recorded as an ORF, its role being uncertain. V trimming: 5 bases; J trimming: 1 base; junction bases outside the gene matches: 19. The CDR3 extends over 20 amino acids. The CDR3 DNA follows: TGTGCCAGCAGAAAAGGGTCTGGGCTAGCGGGAGGGATCGGGTCCTACGAGCAGTACTTC. Translated: CASRKGSGLAGGIGSYEQYF.

This clonotype was observed once. The rearrangement links TRBV12-3 or TRBV12-4 to TRBJ2-1, with 14 bases identical to TRBD2. The CDR3 has 15 residues. The V gene end was trimmed by 4 bases and the J gene end by 12 bases; junction bases not matched to a gene: 8. The CDR3 DNA sequence: TGTGCCAGCAGTTCGCCGGGACTAGCGGGAGTAGTGCAGTTCTTC. Its translation is CASSSPGLAGVVQFF.